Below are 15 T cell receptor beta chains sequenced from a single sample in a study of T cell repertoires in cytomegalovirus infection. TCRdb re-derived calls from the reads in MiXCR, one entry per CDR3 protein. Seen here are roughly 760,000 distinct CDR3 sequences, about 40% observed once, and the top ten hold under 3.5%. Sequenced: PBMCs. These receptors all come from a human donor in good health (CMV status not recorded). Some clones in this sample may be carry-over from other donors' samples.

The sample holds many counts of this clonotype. The CDR3, as DNA: TGTGCCAGTAGTCCCGGGACAGGGGGGGACAATGAGCAGTTCTTC. Amino acids: CASSPGTGGDNEQFF. The V call is TRBV19, the J call TRBJ2-1; 11 nucleotides match TRBD1. With V trimmed by 5 bases and J by 5 bases, 5 bases remained unmatched. This CDR3 spans 15 amino acids. In germline, CDR1 is LNHDA, CDR2 SQIVND (reference sequence).

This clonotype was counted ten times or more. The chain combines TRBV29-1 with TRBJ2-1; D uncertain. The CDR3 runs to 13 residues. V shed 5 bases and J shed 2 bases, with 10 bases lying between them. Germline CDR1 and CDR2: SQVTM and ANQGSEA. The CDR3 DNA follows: TGCAGCGTTTGGCGGAGAGCCTACAATGAGCAGTTCTTC. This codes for CSVWRRAYNEQFF.

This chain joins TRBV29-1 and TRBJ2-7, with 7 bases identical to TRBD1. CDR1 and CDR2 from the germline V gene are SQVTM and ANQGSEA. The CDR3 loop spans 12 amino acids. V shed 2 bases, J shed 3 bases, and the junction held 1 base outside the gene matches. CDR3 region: CSVETGVYEQYF. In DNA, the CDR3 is TGCAGCGTTGAAACAGGGGTCTACGAGCAGTACTTC.

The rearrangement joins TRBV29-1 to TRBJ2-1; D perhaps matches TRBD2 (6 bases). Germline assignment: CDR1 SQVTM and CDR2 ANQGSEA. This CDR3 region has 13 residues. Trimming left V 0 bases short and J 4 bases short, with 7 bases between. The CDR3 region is CSVEDGGYNEQFF. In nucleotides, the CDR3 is TGCAGCGTTGAAGACGGGGGTTACAATGAGCAGTTCTTC.

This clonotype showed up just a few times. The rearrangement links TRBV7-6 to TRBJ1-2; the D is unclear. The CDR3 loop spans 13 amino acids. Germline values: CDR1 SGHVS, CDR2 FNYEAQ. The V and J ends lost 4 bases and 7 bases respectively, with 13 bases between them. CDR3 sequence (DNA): TGTGCCAGCAGCTGGGCCCCAAGGGTTGGCTACACCTTC. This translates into CASSWAPRVGYTF. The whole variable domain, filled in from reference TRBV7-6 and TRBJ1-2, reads GAGVSQSPRYKVTKRGQDVALRCDPISGHVSLYWYRQALGQGPEFLTYFNYEAQQDKSGLPNDRFSAERPEGSISTLTIQRTEQRDSAMYRCASSWAPRVGYTFGSGTRLTVV.

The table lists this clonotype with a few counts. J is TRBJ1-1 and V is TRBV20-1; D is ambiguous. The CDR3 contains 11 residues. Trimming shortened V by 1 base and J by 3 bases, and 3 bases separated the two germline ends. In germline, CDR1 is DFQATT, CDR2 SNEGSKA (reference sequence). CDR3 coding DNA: TGCAGTGCTAGAGGTTACACTGAAGCTTTCTTT. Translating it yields CSARGYTEAFF.

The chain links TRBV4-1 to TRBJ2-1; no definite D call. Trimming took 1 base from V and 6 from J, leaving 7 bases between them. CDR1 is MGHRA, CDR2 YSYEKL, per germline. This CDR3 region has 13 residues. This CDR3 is CASSQGWSNEQFF. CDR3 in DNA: TGCGCCAGCAGCCAAGGGTGGAGCAATGAGCAGTTCTTC.

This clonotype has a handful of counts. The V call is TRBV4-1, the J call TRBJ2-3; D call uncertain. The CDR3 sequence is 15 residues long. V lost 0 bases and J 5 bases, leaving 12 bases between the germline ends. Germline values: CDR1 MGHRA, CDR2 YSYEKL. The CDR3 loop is CASSQEELPGDTQYF. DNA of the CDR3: TGCGCCAGCAGCCAAGAGGAGCTCCCTGGAGATACGCAGTATTTT.

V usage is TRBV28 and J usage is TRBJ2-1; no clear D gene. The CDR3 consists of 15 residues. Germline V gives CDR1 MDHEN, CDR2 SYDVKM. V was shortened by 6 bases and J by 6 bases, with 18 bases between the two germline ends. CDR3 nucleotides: TGTGCCAGCAGCCCCCCTAAAGTGTACGGCAATGAGCAGTTCTTC. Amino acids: CASSPPKVYGNEQFF.

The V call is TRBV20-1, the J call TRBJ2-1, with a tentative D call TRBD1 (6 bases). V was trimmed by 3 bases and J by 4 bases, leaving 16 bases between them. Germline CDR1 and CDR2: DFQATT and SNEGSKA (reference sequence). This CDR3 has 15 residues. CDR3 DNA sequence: TGCAGTGCTAGTGCGTGGGGGCCGGGATACAATGAGCAGTTCTTC. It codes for CSASAWGPGYNEQFF.

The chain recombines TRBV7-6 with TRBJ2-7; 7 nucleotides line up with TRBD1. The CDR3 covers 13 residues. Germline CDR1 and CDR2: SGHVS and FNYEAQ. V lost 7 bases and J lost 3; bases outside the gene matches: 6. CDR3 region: CASTPSGGYEQYF. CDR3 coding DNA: TGTGCCAGCACCCCATCAGGGGGCTACGAGCAGTACTTC. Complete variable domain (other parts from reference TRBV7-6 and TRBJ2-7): GAGVSQSPRYKVTKRGQDVALRCDPISGHVSLYWYRQALGQGPEFLTYFNYEAQQDKSGLPNDRFSAERPEGSISTLTIQRTEQRDSAMYRCASTPSGGYEQYFGPGTRLTVT.

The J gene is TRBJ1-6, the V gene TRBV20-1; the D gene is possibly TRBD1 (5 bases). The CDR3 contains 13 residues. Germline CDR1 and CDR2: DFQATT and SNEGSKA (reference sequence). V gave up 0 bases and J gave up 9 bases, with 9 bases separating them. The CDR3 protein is CSARDTGASPLHF. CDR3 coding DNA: TGCAGTGCTAGAGATACCGGGGCTTCACCCCTCCACTTT.

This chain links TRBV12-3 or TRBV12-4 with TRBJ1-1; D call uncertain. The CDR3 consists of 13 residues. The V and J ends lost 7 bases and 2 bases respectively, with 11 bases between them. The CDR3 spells CASTVDLNTEAFF. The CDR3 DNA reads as TGTGCCAGCACAGTCGACCTAAACACTGAAGCTTTCTTT.

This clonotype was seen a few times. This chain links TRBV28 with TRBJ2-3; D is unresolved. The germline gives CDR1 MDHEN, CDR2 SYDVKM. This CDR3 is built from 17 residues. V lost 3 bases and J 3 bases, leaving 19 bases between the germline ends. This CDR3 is CASSFPTDLSRTDTQYF. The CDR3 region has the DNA TGTGCCAGCAGTTTCCCCACCGATTTATCTAGGACAGATACGCAGTATTTT. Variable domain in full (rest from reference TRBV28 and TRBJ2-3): DVKVTQSSRYLVKRTGEKVFLECVQDMDHENMFWYRQDPGLGLRLIYFSYDVKMKEKGDIPEGYSVSREKKERFSLILESASTNQTSMYLCASSFPTDLSRTDTQYFGPGTRLTVL.

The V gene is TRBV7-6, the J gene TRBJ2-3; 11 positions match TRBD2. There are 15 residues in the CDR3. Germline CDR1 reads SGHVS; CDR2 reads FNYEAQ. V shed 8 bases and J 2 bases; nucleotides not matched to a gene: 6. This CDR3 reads CASQASGRNTDTQYF. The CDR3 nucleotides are TGTGCCAGCCAGGCTAGCGGGAGGAACACAGATACGCAGTATTTT.